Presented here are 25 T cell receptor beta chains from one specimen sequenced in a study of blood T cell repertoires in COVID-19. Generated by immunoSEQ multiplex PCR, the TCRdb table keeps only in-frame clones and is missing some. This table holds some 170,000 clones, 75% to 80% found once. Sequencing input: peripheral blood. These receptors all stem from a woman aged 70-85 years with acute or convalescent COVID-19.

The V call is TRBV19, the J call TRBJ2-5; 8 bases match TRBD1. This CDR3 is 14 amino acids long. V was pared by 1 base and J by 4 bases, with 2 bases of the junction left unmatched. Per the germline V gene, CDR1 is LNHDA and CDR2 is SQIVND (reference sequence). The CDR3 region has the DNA TGTGCCAGTAGTATAGGGACAGGGCCAGAGACCCAGTACTTC. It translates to CASSIGTGPETQYF.

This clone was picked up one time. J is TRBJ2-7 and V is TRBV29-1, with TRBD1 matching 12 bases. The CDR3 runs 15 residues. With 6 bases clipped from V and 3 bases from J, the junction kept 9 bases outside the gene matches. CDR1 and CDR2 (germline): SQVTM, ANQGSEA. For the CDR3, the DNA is TGCAGCGTCGCGGGGGGGACAGGGGGCGGCTACGAGCAGTACTTC. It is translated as CSVAGGTGGGYEQYF.

CDR3 sequence: CASSMDRDSYNEQFF. The CDR3 coding sequence is TGTGCCAGTAGTATGGACAGAGACTCCTACAATGAGCAGTTCTTC. The V and J genes are TRBV19 and TRBJ2-1; TRBD1 is a possible D gene (6 bases). Trimming stripped 3 bases from V and 0 bases from J, with 9 bases between. The CDR3 length is 15 residues. The V gene's germline CDR1 is LNHDA and CDR2 SQIVND (reference sequence).

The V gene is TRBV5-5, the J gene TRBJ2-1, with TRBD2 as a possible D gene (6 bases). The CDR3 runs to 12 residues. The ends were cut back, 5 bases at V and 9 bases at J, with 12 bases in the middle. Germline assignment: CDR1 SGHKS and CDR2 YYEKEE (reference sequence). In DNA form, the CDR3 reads TGTGCCAGCAGACTAGCCGAGGCTGAGCAGTTCTTC. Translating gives CASRLAEAEQFF.

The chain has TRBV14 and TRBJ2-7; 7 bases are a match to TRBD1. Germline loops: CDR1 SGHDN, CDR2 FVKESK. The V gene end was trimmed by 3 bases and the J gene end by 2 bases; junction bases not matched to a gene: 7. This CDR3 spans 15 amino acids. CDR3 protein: CASSHETGKAYEQYF. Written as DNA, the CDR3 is TGTGCCAGCAGCCACGAGACAGGGAAGGCCTACGAGCAGTACTTC.

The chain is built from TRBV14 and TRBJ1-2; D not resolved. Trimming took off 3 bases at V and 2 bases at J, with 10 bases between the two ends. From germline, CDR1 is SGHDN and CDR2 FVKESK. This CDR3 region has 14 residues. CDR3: CASSQEGPNYGYTF. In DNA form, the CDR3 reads TGTGCCAGCAGCCAGGAGGGCCCGAACTATGGCTACACCTTC.

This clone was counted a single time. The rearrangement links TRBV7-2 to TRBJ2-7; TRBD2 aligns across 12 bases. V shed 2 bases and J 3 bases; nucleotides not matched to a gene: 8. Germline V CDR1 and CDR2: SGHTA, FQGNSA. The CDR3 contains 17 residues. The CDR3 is CASSLRTSGTSYYEQYF. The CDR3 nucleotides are TGTGCCAGCAGCTTAAGGACTAGCGGGACGTCCTACTACGAGCAGTACTTC.

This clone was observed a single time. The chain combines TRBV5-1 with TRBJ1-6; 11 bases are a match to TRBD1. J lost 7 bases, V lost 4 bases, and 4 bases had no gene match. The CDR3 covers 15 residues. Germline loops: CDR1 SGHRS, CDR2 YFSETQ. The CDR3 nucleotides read TGCGCCAGCAGCCTCGGACAGGGGGCCAATTCACCCCTCCACTTT. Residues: CASSLGQGANSPLHF.

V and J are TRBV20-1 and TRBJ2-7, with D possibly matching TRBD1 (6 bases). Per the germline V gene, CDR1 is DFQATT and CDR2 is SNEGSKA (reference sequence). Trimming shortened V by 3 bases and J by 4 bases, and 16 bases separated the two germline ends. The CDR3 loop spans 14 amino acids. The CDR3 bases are TGCAGTGCTAGTCAGCACAGGGTCTGGTACGAGCAGTACTTC. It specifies CSASQHRVWYEQYF.

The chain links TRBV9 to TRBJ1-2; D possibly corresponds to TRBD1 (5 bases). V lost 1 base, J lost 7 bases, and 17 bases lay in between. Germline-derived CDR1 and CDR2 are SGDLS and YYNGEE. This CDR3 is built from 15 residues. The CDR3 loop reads CASSVREGVGAGYTF. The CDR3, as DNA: TGTGCCAGCAGCGTAAGGGAAGGGGTTGGGGCTGGCTACACCTTC. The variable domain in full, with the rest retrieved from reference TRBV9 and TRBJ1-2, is DSGVTQTPKHLITATGQRVTLRCSPRSGDLSVYWYQQSLDQGLQFLIQYYNGEERAKGNILERFSAQQFPDLHSELNLSSLELGDSALYFCASSVREGVGAGYTFGSGTRLTVV.

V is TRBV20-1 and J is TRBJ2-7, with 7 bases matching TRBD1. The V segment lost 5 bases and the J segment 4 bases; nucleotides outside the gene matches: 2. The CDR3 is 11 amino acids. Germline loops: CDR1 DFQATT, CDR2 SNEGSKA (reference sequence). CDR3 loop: CSAVRGYEQYF. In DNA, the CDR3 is TGCAGTGCTGTCAGGGGGTACGAGCAGTACTTC.

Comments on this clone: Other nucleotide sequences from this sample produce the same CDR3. CDR3 sequence reads: CASSLAAGSSYEQYF. In nucleotides, the CDR3 is TGCGCCAGCAGCTTGGCGGCGGGGAGCTCCTACGAGCAGTACTTC. The chain uses TRBV5-1 and TRBJ2-7, with D possibly TRBD2 on 6 matching bases. There are 15 residues in the CDR3. V shed 0 bases and J shed 0 bases, with 10 bases lying between them. From germline, CDR1 is SGHRS and CDR2 YFSETQ.

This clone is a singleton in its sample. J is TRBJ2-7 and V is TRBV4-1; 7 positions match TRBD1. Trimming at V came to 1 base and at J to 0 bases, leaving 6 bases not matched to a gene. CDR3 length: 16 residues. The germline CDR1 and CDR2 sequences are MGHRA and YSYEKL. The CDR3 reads CASSQGAGTASYEQYF. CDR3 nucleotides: TGCGCCAGCAGCCAAGGGGCCGGGACAGCCTCCTACGAGCAGTACTTC.

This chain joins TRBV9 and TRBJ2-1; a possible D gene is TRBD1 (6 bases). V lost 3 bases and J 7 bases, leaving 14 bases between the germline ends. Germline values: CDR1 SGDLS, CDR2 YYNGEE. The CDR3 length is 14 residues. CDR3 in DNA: TGTGCCAGCAGCGCCCTTCGAGGGGGTAATGAGCAGTTCTTC. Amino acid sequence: CASSALRGGNEQFF.

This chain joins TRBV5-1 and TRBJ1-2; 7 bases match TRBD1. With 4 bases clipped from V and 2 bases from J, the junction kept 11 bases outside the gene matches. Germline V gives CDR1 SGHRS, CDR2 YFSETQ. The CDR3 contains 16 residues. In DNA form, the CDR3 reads TGCGCCAGCAGCCCTGTAACAGGGGACCCAAACTATGGCTACACCTTC. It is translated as CASSPVTGDPNYGYTF.

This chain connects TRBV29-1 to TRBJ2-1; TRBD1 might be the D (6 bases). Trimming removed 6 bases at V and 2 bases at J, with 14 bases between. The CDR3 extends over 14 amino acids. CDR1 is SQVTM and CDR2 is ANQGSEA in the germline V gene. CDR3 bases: TGCAGCGTAAGACCGGGACAACCCTACAATGAGCAGTTCTTC. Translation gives CSVRPGQPYNEQFF.

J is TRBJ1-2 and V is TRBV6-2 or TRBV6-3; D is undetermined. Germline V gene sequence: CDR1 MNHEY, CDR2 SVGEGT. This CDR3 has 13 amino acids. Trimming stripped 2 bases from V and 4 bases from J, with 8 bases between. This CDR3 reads CASSYVGVYGYTF. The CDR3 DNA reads TGTGCCAGCAGTTACGTGGGAGTCTATGGCTACACCTTC.

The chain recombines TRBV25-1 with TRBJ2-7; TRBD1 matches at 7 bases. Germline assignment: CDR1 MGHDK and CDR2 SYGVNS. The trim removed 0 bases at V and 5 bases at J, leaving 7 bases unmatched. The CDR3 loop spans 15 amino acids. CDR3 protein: CASSEYDRDSNEQYF. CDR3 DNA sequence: TGTGCCAGCAGTGAATATGACAGGGACAGCAACGAGCAGTACTTC.

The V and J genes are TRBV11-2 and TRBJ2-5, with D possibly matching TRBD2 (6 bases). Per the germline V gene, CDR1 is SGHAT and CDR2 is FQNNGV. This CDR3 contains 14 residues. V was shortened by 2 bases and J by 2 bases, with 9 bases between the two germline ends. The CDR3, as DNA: TGTGCCAGCAGCTTAACGGGGGAGCAAGAGACCCAGTACTTC. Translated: CASSLTGEQETQYF. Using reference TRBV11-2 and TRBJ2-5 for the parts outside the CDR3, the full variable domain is EAGVAQSPRYKIIEKRQSVAFWCNPISGHATLYWYQQILGQGPKLLIQFQNNGVVDDSQLPKDRFSAERLKGVDSTLKIQPAKLEDSAVYLCASSLTGEQETQYFGPGTRLLVL.

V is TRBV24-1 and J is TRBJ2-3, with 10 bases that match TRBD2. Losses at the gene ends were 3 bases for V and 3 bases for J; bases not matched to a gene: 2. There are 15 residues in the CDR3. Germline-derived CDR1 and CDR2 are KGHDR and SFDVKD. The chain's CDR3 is CATSDSGRVTDTQYF. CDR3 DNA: TGTGCCACCAGTGATAGCGGGAGGGTAACAGATACGCAGTATTTT.

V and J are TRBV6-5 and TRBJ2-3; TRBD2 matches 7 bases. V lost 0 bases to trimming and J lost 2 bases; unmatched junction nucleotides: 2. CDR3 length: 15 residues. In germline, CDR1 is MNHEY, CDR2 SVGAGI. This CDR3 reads CASSYSGGDTDTQYF. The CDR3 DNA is TGTGCCAGCAGTTACTCGGGGGGGGACACAGATACGCAGTATTTT.

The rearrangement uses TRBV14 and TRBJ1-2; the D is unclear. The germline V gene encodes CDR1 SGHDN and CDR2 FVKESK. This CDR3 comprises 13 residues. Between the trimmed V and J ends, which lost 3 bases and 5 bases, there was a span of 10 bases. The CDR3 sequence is CASSHGVYYGYTF. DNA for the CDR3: TGTGCCAGCAGCCACGGGGTCTATTATGGCTACACCTTC.

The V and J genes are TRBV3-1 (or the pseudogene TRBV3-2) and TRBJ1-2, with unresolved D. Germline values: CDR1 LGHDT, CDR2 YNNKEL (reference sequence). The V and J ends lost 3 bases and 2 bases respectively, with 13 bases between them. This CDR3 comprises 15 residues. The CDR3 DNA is TGTGCCAGCAGCCAGAAAAGCCTAGCGAACTATGGCTACACCTTC. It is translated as CASSQKSLANYGYTF.

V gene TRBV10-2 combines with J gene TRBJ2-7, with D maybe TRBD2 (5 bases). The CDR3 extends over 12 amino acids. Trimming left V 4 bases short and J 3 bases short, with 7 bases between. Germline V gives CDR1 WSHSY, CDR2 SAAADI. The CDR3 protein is CASSVLDYEQYF. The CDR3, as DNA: TGCGCCAGCAGTGTACTAGACTACGAGCAGTACTTC.

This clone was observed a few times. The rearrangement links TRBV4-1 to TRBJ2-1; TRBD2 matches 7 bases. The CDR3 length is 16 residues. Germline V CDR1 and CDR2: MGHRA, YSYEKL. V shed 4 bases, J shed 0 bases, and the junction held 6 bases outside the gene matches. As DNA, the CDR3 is TGCGCCAGCAGCCCCCGGACTAGAAGCTCCTACAATGAGCAGTTCTTC. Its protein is CASSPRTRSSYNEQFF.